Sequencing of this T cell receptor beta chain was carried out in a study of CD8+ T cells in alopecia areata. CDR1 is GTSNPN and CDR2 is SVGIG in the germline V gene (reference sequence). CDR3 size: 13 residues. Trimming cost V 1 base and J 5 bases, with 11 bases left between them. In the case of this clone: What it binds is unknown.

Findings and limits, study-wide: Lesional scalp, notably in alopecia totalis/universalis, had clonality above that of normal scalp. Scalp samples also yield sequences from resident alphabeta T cells of normal skin.

Following RNA extraction, reverse transcription yielded cDNA that acted as the sequencing template. Sequenced by immunoSEQ multiplex PCR; TCRdb stores in-frame clones only, minus some. There are approximately 100,000 clones in the sample; approximately 58% occur only once, and 8.5% to 10% lies in the top ten. Material for sequencing was CD4+ T cells sorted from blood. V is TRBV30 and J is TRBJ2-5; D not resolved. The source of this sequence is a human donor in good health. For the CDR3, the DNA is TGTGCCTGGAGTGGCCGAATCGGGGAGACCCAGTACTTC. It specifies CAWSGRIGETQYF.